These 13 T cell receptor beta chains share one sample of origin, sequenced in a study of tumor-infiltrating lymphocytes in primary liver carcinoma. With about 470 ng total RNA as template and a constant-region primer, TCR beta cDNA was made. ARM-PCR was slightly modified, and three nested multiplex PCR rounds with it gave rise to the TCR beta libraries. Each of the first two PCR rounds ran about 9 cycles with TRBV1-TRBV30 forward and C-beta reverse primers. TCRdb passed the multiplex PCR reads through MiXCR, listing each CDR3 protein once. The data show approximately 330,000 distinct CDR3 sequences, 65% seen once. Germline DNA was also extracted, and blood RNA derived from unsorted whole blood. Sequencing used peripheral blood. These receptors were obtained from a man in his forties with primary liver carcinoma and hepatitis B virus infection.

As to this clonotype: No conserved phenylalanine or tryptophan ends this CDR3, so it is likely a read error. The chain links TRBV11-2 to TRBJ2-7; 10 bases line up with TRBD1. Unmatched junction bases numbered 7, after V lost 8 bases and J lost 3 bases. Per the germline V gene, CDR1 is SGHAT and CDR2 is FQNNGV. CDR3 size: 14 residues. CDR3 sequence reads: CASDGQGGLYEQYI. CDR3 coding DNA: TGTGCCAGCGACGGACAGGGGGGCCTCTACGAGCAGTACATC.

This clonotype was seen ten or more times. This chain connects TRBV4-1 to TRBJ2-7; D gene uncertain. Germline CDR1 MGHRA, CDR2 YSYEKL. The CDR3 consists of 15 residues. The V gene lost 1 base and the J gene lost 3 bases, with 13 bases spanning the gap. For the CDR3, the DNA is TGCGCCAGCAGCCAAGCTTCCGGGCAAAACTACGAGCAGTACTTC. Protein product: CASSQASGQNYEQYF.

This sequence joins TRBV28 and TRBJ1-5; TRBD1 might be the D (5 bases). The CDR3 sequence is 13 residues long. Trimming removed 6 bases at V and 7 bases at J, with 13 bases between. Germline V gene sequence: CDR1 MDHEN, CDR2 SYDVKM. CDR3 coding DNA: TGTGCCAGCAGGGGGGGGTTAGAGCAGCCCCAGCATTTT. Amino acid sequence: CASRGGLEQPQHF.

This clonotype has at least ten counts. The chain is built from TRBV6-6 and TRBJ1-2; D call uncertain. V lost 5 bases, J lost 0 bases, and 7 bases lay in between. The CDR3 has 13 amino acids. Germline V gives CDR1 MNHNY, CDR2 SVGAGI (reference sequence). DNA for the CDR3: TGTGCCAGCAGTCCAGACCCTAACTATGGCTACACCTTC. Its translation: CASSPDPNYGYTF.

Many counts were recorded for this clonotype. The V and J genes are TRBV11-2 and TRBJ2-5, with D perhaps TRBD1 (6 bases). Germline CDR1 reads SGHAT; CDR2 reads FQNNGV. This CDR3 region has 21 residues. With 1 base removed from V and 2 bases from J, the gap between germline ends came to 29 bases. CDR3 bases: TGTGCCAGCAGCTTAGGTTGGAAACCTAAAGAGGCGGGCCAGGGGCAAGAGACCCAGTACTTC. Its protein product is CASSLGWKPKEAGQGQETQYF.

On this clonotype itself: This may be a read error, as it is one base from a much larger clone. In nucleotides, the CDR3 is TGTGCCACCCGCCGTAGCAGGGGGCAAACCGGGCAGCTGTTTTTT. Translating it yields CATRRSRGQTGQLFF. V gene TRBV6-5 combines with J gene TRBJ2-2, with 8 bases fitting TRBD1. Looked up from germline, CDR1 is MNHEY and CDR2 is SVGAGI. This CDR3 is built from 15 residues.

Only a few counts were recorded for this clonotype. The CDR3 here is CASSLGGQPNQPQHF. The CDR3 DNA follows: TGTGCCAGCAGCTTAGGAGGGCAGCCCAATCAGCCCCAGCATTTT. The chain recombines TRBV7-9 with TRBJ1-5; no definite D call. The CDR3 runs to 15 residues. Trimming took off 1 base at V and 3 bases at J, with 10 bases between the two ends. The V gene's germline CDR1 is SEHNR and CDR2 FQNEAQ (reference sequence).

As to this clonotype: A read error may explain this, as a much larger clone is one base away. The CDR3 here is CASSLRQGAHYPGGYTF. CDR3 DNA sequence: TGTGCCAGCAGCTTGCGACAGGGGGCGCATTACCCGGGCGGCTACACCTTC. The chain has TRBV5-4 and TRBJ1-2; 10 nucleotides align to TRBD1. Germline-derived CDR1 and CDR2 are SGHNT and YYREEE (reference sequence). The J segment lost 8 bases and the V segment lost 1 base, leaving 14 bases of the junction unmatched. This CDR3 is 17 amino acids long.

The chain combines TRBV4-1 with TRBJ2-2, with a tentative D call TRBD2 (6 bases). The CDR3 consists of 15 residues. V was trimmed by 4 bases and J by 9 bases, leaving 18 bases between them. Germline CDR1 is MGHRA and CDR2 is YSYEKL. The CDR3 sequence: CASSPLTGAGRELFF. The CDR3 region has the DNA TGCGCCAGCAGCCCCCTCACGGGAGCGGGCAGGGAGCTGTTTTTT.

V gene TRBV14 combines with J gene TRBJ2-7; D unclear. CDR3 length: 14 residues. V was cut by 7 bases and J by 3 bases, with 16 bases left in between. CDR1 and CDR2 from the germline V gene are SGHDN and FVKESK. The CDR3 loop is CASNRVRASYEQYF. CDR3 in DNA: TGTGCCAGCAACCGGGTAAGAGCGAGCTACGAGCAGTACTTC.

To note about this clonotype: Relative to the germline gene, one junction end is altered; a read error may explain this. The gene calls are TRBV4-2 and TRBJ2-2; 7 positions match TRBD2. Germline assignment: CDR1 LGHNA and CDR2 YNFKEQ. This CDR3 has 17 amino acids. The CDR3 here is CASSHRPSAGSTAELFF. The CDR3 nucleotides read TGTGCCAGTAGCCATAGACCTTCAGCGGGAAGTACCGCGGAGCTGTTTTTT.

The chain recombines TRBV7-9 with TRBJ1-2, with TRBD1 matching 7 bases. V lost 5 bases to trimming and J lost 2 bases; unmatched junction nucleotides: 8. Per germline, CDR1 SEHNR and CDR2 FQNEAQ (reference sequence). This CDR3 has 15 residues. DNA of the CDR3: TGTGCCAGCAGCCCTTCGGGACAGCAGAACTATGGCTACACCTTC. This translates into CASSPSGQQNYGYTF.

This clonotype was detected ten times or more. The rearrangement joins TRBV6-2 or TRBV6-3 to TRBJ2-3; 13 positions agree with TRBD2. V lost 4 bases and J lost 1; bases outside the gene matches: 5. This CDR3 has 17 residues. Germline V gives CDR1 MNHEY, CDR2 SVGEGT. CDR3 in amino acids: CASSSGLAGARTDTQYF. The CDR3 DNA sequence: TGTGCCAGCAGTTCCGGACTAGCGGGAGCCCGCACAGATACGCAGTATTTT.